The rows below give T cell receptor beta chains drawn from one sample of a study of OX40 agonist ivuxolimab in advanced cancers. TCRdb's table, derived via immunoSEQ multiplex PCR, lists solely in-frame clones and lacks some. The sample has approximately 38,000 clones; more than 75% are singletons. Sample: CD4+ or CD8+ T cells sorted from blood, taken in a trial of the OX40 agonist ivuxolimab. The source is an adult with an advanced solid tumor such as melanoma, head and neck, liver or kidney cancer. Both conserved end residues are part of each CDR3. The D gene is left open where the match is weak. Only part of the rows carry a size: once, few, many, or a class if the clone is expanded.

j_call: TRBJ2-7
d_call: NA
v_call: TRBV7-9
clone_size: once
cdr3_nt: TGTGCCAGCAGCGGGCGGAGCTCCTACGAGCAGTACTTC
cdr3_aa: CASSGRSSYEQYF

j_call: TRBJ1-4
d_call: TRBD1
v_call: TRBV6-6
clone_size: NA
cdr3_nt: TGTGCCAGCAGTTACGTAGCAGGGGGGGAAAAACTGTTTTTT
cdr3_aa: CASSYVAGGEKLFF

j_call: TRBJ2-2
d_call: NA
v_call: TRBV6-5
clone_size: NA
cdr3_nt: TGTGCCAGCAGTTACGGTACCGGACCTTACACCGGGGAGCTGTTTTTT
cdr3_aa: CASSYGTGPYTGELFF

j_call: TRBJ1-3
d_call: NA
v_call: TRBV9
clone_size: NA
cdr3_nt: TGTGCCAGCAGCGTAGATTGGGGTGGACACTCACCCTCTGGAAACACCATATATTTT
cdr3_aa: CASSVDWGGHSPSGNTIYF

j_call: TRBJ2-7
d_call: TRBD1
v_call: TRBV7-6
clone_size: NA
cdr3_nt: TGTGCCAGCAGCTTAGTGGGACAGGGGGCCTACGAGCAGTACTTC
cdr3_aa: CASSLVGQGAYEQYF

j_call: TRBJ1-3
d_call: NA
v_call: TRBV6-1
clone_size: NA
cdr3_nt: TGTGCCAGCAGTGAACTCTTTTGGTTCGACAGCTCTGGAAACACCATATATTTT
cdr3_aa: CASSELFWFDSSGNTIYF

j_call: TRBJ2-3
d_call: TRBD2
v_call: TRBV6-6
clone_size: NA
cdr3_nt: TGTGCCAGCAGTTACGCGGGACTACGCACAGATACGCAGTATTTT
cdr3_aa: CASSYAGLRTDTQYF

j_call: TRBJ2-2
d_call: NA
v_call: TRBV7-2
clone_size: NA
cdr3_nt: TGTGCCAGCAGCTTAGACAGGGACACCGGGGAGCTGTTTTTT
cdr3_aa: CASSLDRDTGELFF

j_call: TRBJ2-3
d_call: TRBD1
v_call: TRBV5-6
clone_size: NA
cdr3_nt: TGTGCCAGCAGCTTGCTGGACAGGGGAACAGATACGCAGTATTTT
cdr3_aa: CASSLLDRGTDTQYF

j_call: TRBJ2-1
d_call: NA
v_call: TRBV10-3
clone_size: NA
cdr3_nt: TGTGCCCACAGCGCGGAATCCTACAATGAGCAGTTCTTC
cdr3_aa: CAHSAESYNEQFF

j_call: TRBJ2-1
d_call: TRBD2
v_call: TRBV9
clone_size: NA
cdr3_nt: TGTGCCAGTTTAAGAGCGGGAGGTAGTGAGCAGTTCTTC
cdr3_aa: CASLRAGGSEQFF

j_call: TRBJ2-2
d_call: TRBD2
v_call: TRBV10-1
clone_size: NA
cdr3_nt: TGCGCCAGCTCCATTAGCGGGGGGGCCGACACCGGGGAGCTGTTTTTT
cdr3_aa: CASSISGGADTGELFF

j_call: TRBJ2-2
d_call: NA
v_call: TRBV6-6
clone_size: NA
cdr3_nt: TGTGCCAGCAGGGCCCAAAATACCGGGGAGCTGTTTTTT
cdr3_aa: CASRAQNTGELFF

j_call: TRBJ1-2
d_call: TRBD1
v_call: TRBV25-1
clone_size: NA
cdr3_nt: TGTGCCAGCTATGAGACAGGGGGCAGGCATGGCTACACCTTC
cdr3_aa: CASYETGGRHGYTF

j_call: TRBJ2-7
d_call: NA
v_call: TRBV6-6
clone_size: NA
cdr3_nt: TGTGCCAGCATTGCCGGGACCTACGAGCAGTACTTC
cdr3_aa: CASIAGTYEQYF

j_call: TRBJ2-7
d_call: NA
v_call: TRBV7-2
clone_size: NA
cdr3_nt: TGTGCCAGCTCTAACCAACAGGGTTCTTCCTACGAGCAGTACTTC
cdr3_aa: CASSNQQGSSYEQYF